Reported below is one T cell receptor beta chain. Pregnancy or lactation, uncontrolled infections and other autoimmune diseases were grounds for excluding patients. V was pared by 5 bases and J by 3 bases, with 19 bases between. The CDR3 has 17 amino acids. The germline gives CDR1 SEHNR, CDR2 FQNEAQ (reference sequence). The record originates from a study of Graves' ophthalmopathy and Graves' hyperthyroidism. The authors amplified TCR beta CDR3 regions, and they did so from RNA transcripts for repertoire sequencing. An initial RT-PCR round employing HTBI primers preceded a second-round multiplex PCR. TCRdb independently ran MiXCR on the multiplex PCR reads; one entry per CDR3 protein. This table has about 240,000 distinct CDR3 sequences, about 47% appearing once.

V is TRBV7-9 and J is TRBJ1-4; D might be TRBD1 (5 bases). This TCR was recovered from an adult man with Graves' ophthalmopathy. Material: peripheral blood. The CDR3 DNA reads TGTGCCAGCAGCCCCCCTCGGACCGGGGCGGCTAATGAAAAACTGTTTTTT. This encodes CASSPPRTGAANEKLFF.